Shown below are 14 T cell receptor beta chains from a single sample sequenced in a study of blood T cell repertoires in COVID-19. Sequencing used immunoSEQ multiplex PCR; TCRdb keeps in-frame clones, though not all of them. The table has under 200,000 clones, more than 75% seen once. The sequenced material came from peripheral blood. The receptors come from a man aged 35-49 years with active or convalescent COVID-19.

The chain uses TRBV25-1 and TRBJ2-5; TRBD1 is a possible D gene (6 bases). Germline assignment: CDR1 MGHDK and CDR2 SYGVNS. This CDR3 has 16 residues. The V end lost 3 bases, the J end lost 0 bases, and 14 bases lay between the germline ends. The CDR3 here is CASSDPGQSYQETQYF. Here the CDR3 DNA reads TGTGCCAGCAGTGACCCTGGACAGTCGTACCAAGAGACCCAGTACTTC.

This chain joins TRBV9 and TRBJ1-1; D not resolved. The CDR3 totals 13 residues. Trimming pared 0 bases from V and 0 bases from J, leaving 3 bases between. CDR1 is SGDLS and CDR2 is YYNGEE in the germline V gene. CDR3 amino acids: CASSVVVNTEAFF. The DNA of the CDR3 is TGTGCCAGCAGCGTAGTAGTGAACACTGAAGCTTTCTTT. Full variable domain (remainder filled in from reference TRBV9 and TRBJ1-1): DSGVTQTPKHLITATGQRVTLRCSPRSGDLSVYWYQQSLDQGLQFLIQYYNGEERAKGNILERFSAQQFPDLHSELNLSSLELGDSALYFCASSVVVNTEAFFGQGTRLTVV.

The gene calls are TRBV28 and TRBJ1-2; D may be TRBD1 (5 bases). V dropped 5 bases and J dropped 10 bases, with 26 bases sitting between them. The CDR3 contains 16 residues. From germline, CDR1 is MDHEN and CDR2 SYDVKM. This chain's CDR3 is CASSPRGDRNRGHYTF. The CDR3 DNA follows: TGTGCCAGCAGTCCTCGGGGGGACCGAAACCGGGGTCACTACACCTTC.

The genes are TRBV6-1 and TRBJ2-1; D perhaps matches TRBD2 (6 bases). V lost 2 bases and J 5 bases, leaving 10 bases between the germline ends. CDR3 length: 14 residues. CDR1 is MNHNS, CDR2 SASEGT, per germline. The CDR3 reads CASSELGGDNEQFF. CDR3 sequence (DNA): TGTGCCAGCAGTGAACTTGGCGGGGACAATGAGCAGTTCTTC.

This chain uses TRBV5-4 with TRBJ2-5, with 12 bases aligning to TRBD2. V shed 2 bases and J 1 base; nucleotides not matched to a gene: 0. The CDR3 has 15 residues. Germline values: CDR1 SGHNT, CDR2 YYREEE (reference sequence). CDR3 sequence reads: CASSLLAGGQETQYF. CDR3 DNA sequence: TGTGCCAGCAGCTTACTAGCGGGGGGCCAAGAGACCCAGTACTTC.

V and J are TRBV29-1 and TRBJ1-4, with D perhaps matching TRBD1 (5 bases). Germline values: CDR1 SQVTM, CDR2 ANQGSEA. Trimming removed 4 bases from V and 3 bases from J, with 9 bases in between. This CDR3 has 13 amino acids. CDR3 sequence reads: CSVGRDSNEKLFF. As DNA, the CDR3 is TGCAGCGTTGGGCGGGACTCTAATGAAAAACTGTTTTTT. The full variable domain, its missing parts supplied by reference TRBV29-1 and TRBJ1-4, is SAVISQKPSRDICQRGTSLTIQCQVDSQVTMMFWYRQQPGQSLTLIATANQGSEATYESGFVIDKFPISRPNLTFSTLTVSNMSPEDSSIYLCSVGRDSNEKLFFGSGTQLSVL.

J is TRBJ1-1 and V is TRBV6-4, with 7 bases identical to TRBD1. The J segment lost 4 bases and the V segment lost 2 bases, leaving 1 base of the junction unmatched. Germline V lookup: CDR1 MRHNA, CDR2 SNTAGT. The CDR3 covers 13 residues. In nucleotides, the CDR3 is TGTGCCAGCAGTGACAGGGGGCCCACTGAAGCTTTCTTT. Protein product: CASSDRGPTEAFF.

The chain links TRBV19 to TRBJ1-1, with D tentatively TRBD1 (6 bases). This CDR3 has 16 amino acids. In germline, CDR1 is LNHDA, CDR2 SQIVND (reference sequence). Trimming left V 1 base short and J 0 bases short, with 12 bases between. The CDR3 DNA follows: TGTGCCAGTAGTATAGTAGTGGGGGCGGTGAACACTGAAGCTTTCTTT. Protein: CASSIVVGAVNTEAFF. The whole variable domain, filled in from reference TRBV19 and TRBJ1-1, reads DGGITQSPKYLFRKEGQNVTLSCEQNLNHDAMYWYRQDPGQGLRLIYYSQIVNDFQKGDIAEGYSVSREKKESFPLTVTSAQKNPTAFYLCASSIVVGAVNTEAFFGQGTRLTVV.

The CDR3 here is CASSRTPGQQGYTF. CDR3 nucleotides: TGTGCCAGCAGCCGAACCCCGGGACAGCAGGGCTACACCTTC. This chain uses TRBV28 with TRBJ1-2; 7 nucleotides match TRBD1. This CDR3 has 14 residues. CDR1 and CDR2 (germline): MDHEN, SYDVKM. V lost 6 bases and J lost 8; bases outside the gene matches: 12.

This clone has just a few counts. The rearrangement uses TRBV4-1 and TRBJ1-5; D remains unclear. Germline V gene lookup returns CDR1 MGHRA and CDR2 YSYEKL. Trimming shortened V by 6 bases and J by 6 bases, and 15 bases separated the two germline ends. The CDR3 is made up of 14 amino acids. The CDR3 reads CASRHEKEGQPQHF. The CDR3 nucleotides read TGCGCCAGCAGACACGAAAAGGAGGGTCAGCCCCAGCATTTT.

The genes are TRBV11-3 and TRBJ1-6; D call uncertain. The CDR3 has 14 residues. V lost 5 bases and J 7 bases, leaving 12 bases between the germline ends. Germline V gene lookup returns CDR1 SGHNT and CDR2 YENEEA. This CDR3 is CASSQSRGNSPLHF. The DNA of the CDR3 is TGTGCCAGCAGCCAGAGTCGGGGAAATTCACCCCTCCACTTT.

The chain couples TRBV25-1 to TRBJ2-1, with D perhaps TRBD2 (5 bases). CDR1 is MGHDK and CDR2 is SYGVNS in the germline V gene. This CDR3 is built from 13 residues. V lost 6 bases and J lost 2, with 8 bases in between. CDR3 sequence reads: CASRREAYNEQFF. The CDR3 DNA sequence: TGTGCCAGCAGACGGGAAGCCTACAATGAGCAGTTCTTC.

This chain uses TRBV19 with TRBJ2-7; 10 bases fit TRBD2. This CDR3 is 16 amino acids long. Germline CDR1 is LNHDA and CDR2 is SQIVND (reference sequence). Trimming removed 8 bases from V and 2 bases from J; junction bases left unmatched: 12. The chain's CDR3 is CASSPRTSGSPYEQYF. The CDR3 bases are TGTGCCAGTTCCCCGAGGACTAGCGGAAGCCCCTACGAGCAGTACTTC.

This clone was seen once. The chain combines TRBV7-5 with TRBJ2-5; the table assigns TRBD1, which was not confirmed against the DNA. TRBV7-5 is listed as a pseudogene. The CDR3 sequence is 15 residues long. CDR3 nucleotides: TGTGTCAGAAGCTTGGAAGACAGGGTTCGGAAGACCCAGTACTTC. Its protein product is CVRSLEDRVRKTQYF.